These 20 T cell receptor beta chains originate from one sample sequenced in a study of blood T cell repertoires in COVID-19. Profiling relied on immunoSEQ multiplex PCR, and the TCRdb table lists in-frame clones only, not all of them. In the table there are approximately 65,000 clones, around 80% of which are singletons. Sequencing was performed on peripheral blood. The source is a man older than 75 with acute or convalescent COVID-19.

The V and J genes are TRBV19 and TRBJ1-2, with 7 nucleotides matching TRBD1. Germline-derived CDR1 and CDR2 are LNHDA and SQIVND (reference sequence). J gave up 6 bases and V 6 bases, and 10 bases lay outside the gene matches. The CDR3 totals 14 residues. CDR3 region: CASRKQGFTDGYTF. The CDR3 DNA reads as TGTGCCAGTAGAAAACAGGGGTTTACGGATGGCTACACCTTC.

This chain uses TRBV7-2 with TRBJ1-2; maybe TRBD1 (5 bases). Per germline, CDR1 SGHTA and CDR2 FQGNSA. The CDR3 spans 13 residues. Deletions cut 1 base from V and 8 bases from J, with 11 bases between. This CDR3 is CASSLEGVLGYTF. The CDR3 DNA reads TGTGCCAGCAGCTTAGAAGGGGTATTGGGCTACACCTTC.

This clone was seen a single time. The chain is built from TRBV28 and TRBJ2-5; 9 bases fit TRBD2. CDR3 length: 15 amino acids. After removal of 5 bases from V and 4 bases from J, the junction contained 8 bases not matched to a gene. Germline V gene sequence: CDR1 MDHEN, CDR2 SYDVKM. CDR3 protein: CASSPPGLASETQYF. CDR3 in DNA: TGTGCCAGCAGTCCACCGGGACTAGCCTCAGAGACCCAGTACTTC.

This clone was picked up a small number of times. The chain recombines TRBV5-1 with TRBJ1-6, with TRBD1 as a possible D gene (5 bases). Germline CDR1 is SGHRS and CDR2 is YFSETQ. The CDR3 has 16 amino acids. V lost 4 bases and J lost 7, with 18 bases in between. CDR3 DNA sequence: TGCGCCAGCAGCCCACTGGACAATAGACTGAATTCACCCCTCCACTTT. Translated, it gives CASSPLDNRLNSPLHF.

The V call is TRBV9, the J call TRBJ2-3, with 15 nucleotides matching TRBD2. Trimming took 3 bases from V and 5 from J; bases not matched to a gene: 7. Germline V CDR1 and CDR2: SGDLS, YYNGEE. CDR3 size: 17 residues. CDR3 bases: TGTGCCAGCAGCGGGACTAGCGGGAGGGCGTCGGGAGATACGCAGTATTTT. Translated: CASSGTSGRASGDTQYF.

The chain couples TRBV3-1 (or the pseudogene TRBV3-2) to TRBJ1-2, with D unclear. The germline V gene has CDR1 LGHDT and CDR2 YNNKEL (reference sequence). Trimming removed 0 bases at V and 0 bases at J, with 8 bases between. The CDR3 runs 15 residues. CDR3 sequence: CASSQDSAANYGYTF. CDR3 coding DNA: TGTGCCAGCAGCCAAGATTCCGCAGCTAACTATGGCTACACCTTC.

This chain connects TRBV6-2 or TRBV6-3 to TRBJ2-1; D is unresolved. The CDR3 has 14 amino acids. Trimming removed 4 bases at V and 4 bases at J, with 11 bases between. Germline assignment: CDR1 MNHEY and CDR2 SVGEGT. The CDR3 region is CASSSRLRYNEQFF. DNA for the CDR3: TGTGCCAGCAGTTCCCGTTTGCGGTACAATGAGCAGTTCTTC.

This chain joins TRBV19 and TRBJ2-2; 8 positions match TRBD2. J lost 6 bases, V lost 3 bases, and 3 bases had no gene match. In germline, CDR1 is LNHDA, CDR2 SQIVND (reference sequence). The CDR3 runs to 14 residues. The CDR3 region has the DNA TGTGCCAGTAGTATGGCGGGGGGATCCGGGGAGCTGTTTTTT. This translates into CASSMAGGSGELFF.

This chain uses TRBV19 with TRBJ2-7; D is unresolved. CDR3 length: 11 residues. V lost 5 bases to trimming and J lost 4 bases, with 6 bases between them. Germline values: CDR1 LNHDA, CDR2 SQIVND (reference sequence). CDR3 loop: CASSSQYEQYF. The CDR3 DNA follows: TGTGCCAGTAGTTCCCAATACGAGCAGTACTTC.

This clone was observed a single time. The genes are TRBV6-5 and TRBJ2-7; D possibly corresponds to TRBD1 (5 bases). The germline V gene has CDR1 MNHEY and CDR2 SVGAGI. The length of the CDR3 is 12 residues. V lost 6 bases, J lost 5 bases, and 11 bases lay in between. The CDR3 coding sequence is TGTGCCAGCAGCTCCCCAGGGAACGAGCAGTACTTC. The encoded protein is CASSSPGNEQYF.

The chain joins TRBV15 to TRBJ2-7; D unresolved. Germline CDR1 reads LNHNV; CDR2 reads YYDKDF (reference sequence). Trimming stripped 5 bases from V and 1 base from J, with 9 bases between. The length of the CDR3 is 13 residues. The CDR3: CATSPDTSYEQYF. CDR3 bases: TGTGCCACCAGCCCAGACACATCCTACGAGCAGTACTTC.

The chain uses TRBV30 and TRBJ1-4; maybe TRBD1 (5 bases). V lost 6 bases and J lost 7, with 18 bases in between. This CDR3 is 14 amino acids long. Germline lookup yields CDR1 GTSNPN and CDR2 SVGIG (reference sequence). The CDR3 DNA reads as TGTGCCTGTACTATCAATCCCAGGGTTGAAAAACTGTTTTTT. This gives the protein CACTINPRVEKLFF.

The chain links TRBV13 to TRBJ1-4; TRBD1 agrees at 8 bases. Germline V CDR1 and CDR2: PRHDT, FYEKMQ (reference sequence). There are 12 residues in the CDR3. The ends lost 4 bases at V and 11 bases at J; junction bases unmatched: 3. The CDR3: CASSSRTGKLFF. In nucleotides, the CDR3 is TGTGCCAGCAGCTCCCGGACAGGGAAACTGTTTTTT.

This clone was seen a handful of times. This CDR3 is CASRMGLAGIAGELFF. DNA for the CDR3: TGTGCCAGCAGAATGGGCCTAGCGGGAATCGCCGGGGAGCTGTTTTTT. V gene TRBV7-2 combines with J gene TRBJ2-2; 9 bases fit TRBD2. CDR1 is SGHTA and CDR2 is FQGNSA in the germline V gene. Losses at the gene ends were 6 bases for V and 6 bases for J; bases not matched to a gene: 11. There are 16 residues in the CDR3.

V gene TRBV3-1 (or the pseudogene TRBV3-2) combines with J gene TRBJ1-1; 7 positions match TRBD1. In germline, CDR1 is LGHDT, CDR2 YNNKEL (reference sequence). The trim removed 0 bases at V and 6 bases at J, leaving 4 bases unmatched. CDR3 length equals 14 residues. CDR3 in DNA: TGTGCCAGCAGCCAAGATTGGGGACAGCCTGAAGCTTTCTTT. As protein: CASSQDWGQPEAFF.

V is TRBV7-2 and J is TRBJ2-1; a weak D match, TRBD2 (6 bases). V was shortened by 5 bases and J by 13 bases, with 15 bases between the two germline ends. Germline V lookup: CDR1 SGHTA, CDR2 FQGNSA. The CDR3 contains 12 residues. DNA of the CDR3: TGTGCCAGCAGCCCCCCTCGCGGGATACAGTTCTTC. Protein sequence: CASSPPRGIQFF.

The J gene is TRBJ2-1, the V gene TRBV11-2; 9 positions agree with TRBD2. V was clipped by 0 bases and J by 3 bases; unmatched bases: 0. Germline CDR1 is SGHAT and CDR2 is FQNNGV. The CDR3 covers 15 residues. CDR3 DNA: TGTGCCAGCAGCTTAGATAGCGGGGGCTACAATGAGCAGTTCTTC. Translating it yields CASSLDSGGYNEQFF.

The genes are TRBV7-2 and TRBJ2-5; 10 nucleotides line up with TRBD2. Trimming took 5 bases from V and 2 from J; bases not matched to a gene: 5. CDR1 SGHTA and CDR2 FQGNSA come from the germline V gene. The CDR3 length is 15 residues. For the CDR3, the DNA is TGTGCCAGCAGCCCGACTAGCGGGCGGCAAGAGACCCAGTACTTC. Encoded protein: CASSPTSGRQETQYF.

The chain recombines TRBV2 with TRBJ2-1; D ambiguous. The CDR3 contains 12 residues. CDR1 is SNHLY and CDR2 is FYNNEI in the germline V gene. V lost 7 bases, J lost 3 bases, and 7 bases lay in between. In DNA form, the CDR3 reads TGTGCCAGCACAACAGACTACAATGAGCAGTTCTTC. As protein: CASTTDYNEQFF.

This chain joins TRBV6-5 and TRBJ1-5; 10 bases map to TRBD1. V gave up 6 bases and J gave up 7 bases; unmatched junction bases: 3. CDR3 length equals 13 residues. The germline V gene encodes CDR1 MNHEY and CDR2 SVGAGI. The CDR3 spells CASSWTGGQPQHF. In nucleotides, the CDR3 is TGTGCCAGCAGCTGGACAGGGGGACAGCCCCAGCATTTT.